These 9 T cell receptor beta chains share one sample of origin, sequenced in a study of blood T cell repertoires in COVID-19. Assay used: immunoSEQ multiplex PCR; TCRdb lists only in-frame clones, some missing. The sample includes under 150,000 clones, roughly four fifths seen only once; the top ten take roughly 2.3%. The sample comprised PBMCs or T cells enriched from blood (not recorded which). The receptors derive from a man aged 40-49 years with acute COVID-19.

The CDR3 nucleotides read TGTGCCATCAGTGAGGCGGACAGGAGCTCTGGAAACACCATATATTTT. The encoded protein is CAISEADRSSGNTIYF. J is TRBJ1-3 and V is TRBV10-3, with 7 bases lining up with TRBD1. The CDR3 sequence is 16 residues long. V lost 2 bases and J lost 0; bases outside the gene matches: 4. CDR1 is ENHRY and CDR2 is SYGVKD in the germline V gene.

This clone was detected only once. The genes are TRBV19 and TRBJ1-2, with TRBD1 as a possible D gene (5 bases). Trimming pared 5 bases from V and 3 bases from J, leaving 13 bases between. The CDR3 totals 14 residues. The germline CDR1 and CDR2 sequences are LNHDA and SQIVND (reference sequence). CDR3 bases: TGTGCCAGTAGTGCCTCGGGGGAGGACTATGGCTACACCTTC. This translates into CASSASGEDYGYTF. The full variable domain, its missing parts supplied by reference TRBV19 and TRBJ1-2, is DGGITQSPKYLFRKEGQNVTLSCEQNLNHDAMYWYRQDPGQGLRLIYYSQIVNDFQKGDIAEGYSVSREKKESFPLTVTSAQKNPTAFYLCASSASGEDYGYTFGSGTRLTVV.

The V call is TRBV19, the J call TRBJ2-2, with 9 bases fitting TRBD1. There are 14 residues in the CDR3. Germline V gives CDR1 LNHDA, CDR2 SQIVND (reference sequence). The CDR3 sequence is CAVSGTGYFGELFF. CDR3 in DNA: TGTGCAGTGTCCGGGACAGGGTATTTTGGGGAGCTGTTTTTT.

This clone was seen a single time. The rearrangement uses TRBV30 and TRBJ2-1; tentative D call: TRBD1 (5 bases). This CDR3 contains 12 residues. Germline V gives CDR1 GTSNPN, CDR2 SVGIG (reference sequence). V lost 4 bases, J lost 7 bases, and 11 bases lay in between. In DNA, the CDR3 is TGTGCCTGGAAAGGTTCAGGGAATGAGCAGTTCTTC. Residues: CAWKGSGNEQFF.

This rearrangement joins TRBV11-2 to TRBJ2-3; D possibly corresponds to TRBD2 (6 bases). This CDR3 comprises 15 residues. Germline lookup yields CDR1 SGHAT and CDR2 FQNNGV. The V end was cut by 11 bases, the J end by 1 base, with 19 bases between. CDR3 nucleotides: TGTGCCTGCCGAGACCTGGGGGAGGGCACAGATACGCAGTATTTT. Protein sequence: CACRDLGEGTDTQYF.

The chain has TRBV5-4 and TRBJ1-2, with D perhaps TRBD1 (5 bases). The length of the CDR3 is 14 residues. The ends were cut back, 0 bases at V and 6 bases at J, with 12 bases in the middle. The germline V gene has CDR1 SGHNT and CDR2 YYREEE (reference sequence). The CDR3 DNA is TGTGCCAGCAGCTTGGGAGTGGGGCGCGATGGCTACACCTTC. It is translated as CASSLGVGRDGYTF.

This clone came up a few times. The V gene is TRBV7-9, the J gene TRBJ1-1; a weak D match, TRBD1 (6 bases). This CDR3 is 12 amino acids long. Germline V CDR1 and CDR2: SEHNR, FQNEAQ (reference sequence). V shed 5 bases and J shed 8 bases, with 12 bases lying between them. CDR3 residues: CASSRQELEAFF. DNA of the CDR3: TGTGCCAGCAGCCGACAGGAATTAGAAGCTTTCTTT.

This chain connects TRBV19 to TRBJ1-4, with no clear D. The germline V gene has CDR1 LNHDA and CDR2 SQIVND (reference sequence). V was cut by 1 base and J by 8 bases, with 11 bases left in between. This CDR3 spans 14 amino acids. CDR3 DNA sequence: TGTGCCAGTAGTATAGTTGGAGGGATGGAAAAACTGTTTTTT. Protein sequence: CASSIVGGMEKLFF.

The J gene is TRBJ2-7, the V gene TRBV6-5; D uncertain. Germline assignment: CDR1 MNHEY and CDR2 SVGAGI. Trimming pared 5 bases from V and 2 bases from J, leaving 16 bases between. The CDR3 extends over 15 amino acids. CDR3 coding DNA: TGTGCCAGCAGTCCAACCCTGACACCTACCTACGAGCAGTACTTC. It yields the protein CASSPTLTPTYEQYF.